This TCR beta chain stems from a study of shared clonotypes between healthy human individuals. The naive CD8 fraction comprised CD45RO-negative cells positively selected for CCR7 and excluded terminally differentiated effector memory CD45RA+ cells. All donors were Caucasian adults living in Nashville, Tennessee. This clone was recorded once. Antigen: not known. Other nucleotide sequences from this sample produce the same CDR3. Overall study findings and caveats: Rarefaction showed sorted-subset sequencing was incomplete despite large depth. Roughly 4.7% was the fraction of naive CD4 clonotypes found shared across a handful of donors.

The assay was carried out at the deep level. Sequencing was performed with immunoSEQ multiplex PCR; in TCRdb, only in-frame clones are kept and a portion is missing. Of millions of clones detected, over 85% appear once; the ten largest clones hold 1.1%. This TCR derives from a man aged 18 to 29 in good health. The specimen was naive CD8+ T cells sorted from blood.

The CDR3 spells CASSAGGTYEQYF. The CDR3 bases are TGTGCCAGCAGTGCCGGGGGAACCTACGAGCAGTACTTC. The chain uses TRBV7-9 and TRBJ2-7; TRBD2 might be the D (6 bases). Germline CDR1 is SEHNR and CDR2 is FQNEAQ (reference sequence). The CDR3 extends over 13 amino acids. V lost 6 bases to trimming and J lost 2 bases, with 11 bases between them.